Listed here are 17 T cell receptor beta chains from one sample, sequenced in a study of Graves' ophthalmopathy and Graves' hyperthyroidism. TCR beta CDR3 amplification used RNA transcripts. First-round RT-PCR with HTBI primers preceded a second-round multiplex PCR. TCRdb recomputed calls from the multiplex PCR reads with MiXCR, one row per CDR3 protein. The sample lists roughly 610,000 distinct CDR3 sequences, about 20% occurring once. Material: peripheral blood. These receptors were collected from a woman aged 18-35 years with stable Graves' hyperthyroidism. Some clones in this sample may be carry-over from other donors' samples.

This clonotype has ten or more counts. The CDR3 DNA reads TGCAGTGCTAGAGATCAGGTTACTTATAGCAATCAGCCCCAGCATTTT. Translation gives CSARDQVTYSNQPQHF. The gene calls are TRBV20-1 and TRBJ1-5; no reliable D call. The V end was cut by 0 bases, the J end by 0 bases, with 12 bases between. CDR1 and CDR2 from the germline V gene are DFQATT and SNEGSKA (reference sequence). CDR3 size: 16 residues.

The table lists this clonotype with many counts. CDR3 nucleotides: TGTGCCAGACCCGAGGGGGGTTCAAGGAATTCACCCCTCCACTTT. Amino acids: CARPEGGSRNSPLHF. The rearrangement joins TRBV6-4 to TRBJ1-6, with D maybe TRBD1 (6 bases). This CDR3 has 15 residues. The V end lost 9 bases, the J end lost 7 bases, and 19 bases lay between the germline ends. Germline loops: CDR1 MRHNA, CDR2 SNTAGT.

V gene TRBV20-1 combines with J gene TRBJ1-2, with unresolved D. CDR3 size: 9 residues. CDR1 is DFQATT and CDR2 is SNEGSKA in the germline V gene (reference sequence). The V gene lost 5 bases and the J gene lost 5 bases, with 3 bases spanning the gap. The CDR3 reads CSAPYGYTF. The CDR3 DNA sequence: TGCAGTGCTCCGTATGGCTACACCTTC.

The sample holds many counts of this clonotype. The CDR3: CSTTGRSLYEQYF. The CDR3, as DNA: TGCAGTACCACGGGCAGGTCGCTCTACGAGCAGTACTTC. J is TRBJ2-7 and V is TRBV20-1; D unclear. CDR1 and CDR2 from the germline V gene are DFQATT and SNEGSKA (reference sequence). Trimming shortened V by 8 bases and J by 3 bases, and 17 bases separated the two germline ends. The CDR3 covers 13 residues.

This sequence joins TRBV6-1 and TRBJ1-2; 7 positions match TRBD1. The V and J ends lost 7 bases and 4 bases, in that order; junction bases with no gene match: 12. In germline, CDR1 is MNHNS, CDR2 SASEGT. The length of the CDR3 is 15 residues. The CDR3 spells CASTRSLQGSYGYTF. The CDR3 DNA reads TGTGCCAGCACAAGGAGTTTACAGGGGAGCTATGGCTACACCTTC.

The table lists this clonotype with many counts. The rearrangement uses TRBV12-3 or TRBV12-4 and TRBJ2-7, with D unclear. This CDR3 comprises 13 residues. The germline V and J ends were trimmed by 3 bases and 3 bases, with 9 bases remaining between them. The CDR3 bases are TGTGCCAGCAGTTTCATTGTGGGCTACGAGCAGTACTTC. Amino acid sequence: CASSFIVGYEQYF.

The gene calls are TRBV7-9 and TRBJ2-5; the D gene is possibly TRBD2 (5 bases). Germline V CDR1 and CDR2: SEHNR, FQNEAQ (reference sequence). CDR3 size: 16 residues. V was cut by 5 bases and J by 5 bases, with 21 bases left in between. The CDR3 sequence is CASSRSRLAGWETQYF. CDR3 nucleotides: TGTGCCAGCAGCCGAAGTCGGCTAGCCGGCTGGGAGACCCAGTACTTC.

This clonotype came up many times. The gene calls are TRBV7-2 and TRBJ2-7; TRBD1 is a possible D gene (6 bases). V was cut by 2 bases and J by 3 bases, with 14 bases left in between. Germline-derived CDR1 and CDR2 are SGHTA and FQGNSA. The CDR3 contains 15 residues. The CDR3 DNA reads as TGTGCCAGCAGCTTAAATGGGCAGGGGATCTACGAGCAGTACTTC. Protein sequence: CASSLNGQGIYEQYF.

The chain combines TRBV3-1 with TRBJ1-6; 7 bases map to TRBD1. The V and J ends lost 3 bases and 10 bases, in that order; junction bases with no gene match: 6. The CDR3 has 14 amino acids. Germline V gene sequence: CDR1 LGHDT, CDR2 YNNKEL (reference sequence). The CDR3, as DNA: TGTGCCAGCAGCCACAGCGACAGGGAATCACCCCTCCACTTT. Residues: CASSHSDRESPLHF.

This clonotype occurred many times. The chain employs TRBV9 and TRBJ2-7; maybe TRBD1 (6 bases). Germline V CDR1 and CDR2: SGDLS, YYNGEE. V was trimmed by 0 bases and J by 6 bases, leaving 16 bases between them. The CDR3 contains 15 residues. CDR3 DNA: TGTGCCAGCAGCGTAGGCCACCGGGACATCTTCGAGCAGTACTTC. Its translation: CASSVGHRDIFEQYF. Full variable domain (missing parts from reference TRBV9 and TRBJ2-7): DSGVTQTPKHLITATGQRVTLRCSPRSGDLSVYWYQQSLDQGLQFLIQYYNGEERAKGNILERFSAQQFPDLHSELNLSSLELGDSALYFCASSVGHRDIFEQYFGPGTRLTVT.

The gene calls are TRBV18 and TRBJ1-1, with no clear D. The CDR3 loop spans 12 amino acids. V lost 5 bases to trimming and J lost 8 bases, with 12 bases between them. Germline loops: CDR1 KGHSH, CDR2 LQKENI. Here the CDR3 DNA reads TGTGCCAGCTCAAACAGCCCCCCGGAAGCTTTCTTT. Protein: CASSNSPPEAFF. The variable domain in full, completed from reference TRBV18 and TRBJ1-1, reads NAGVMQNPRHLVRRRGQEARLRCSPMKGHSHVYWYRQLPEEGLKFMVYLQKENIIDESGMPKERFSAEFPKEGPSILRIQQVVRGDSAAYFCASSNSPPEAFFGQGTRLTVV.

At least ten counts were recorded for this clonotype. The genes are TRBV27 and TRBJ2-2; a weak D match, TRBD2 (5 bases). Germline CDR1 reads MNHEY; CDR2 reads SMNVEV (reference sequence). CDR3 length: 12 residues. Trimming took off 5 bases at V and 6 bases at J, with 7 bases between the two ends. The CDR3 spells CASSLLAGELFF. The CDR3 DNA reads as TGTGCCAGCAGTCTACTAGCCGGGGAGCTGTTTTTT.

Concerning this clonotype: The conserved phenylalanine or tryptophan normally closing the CDR3 is absent here, so this likely arose from a read error. The chain is built from TRBV6-2 or TRBV6-3 and TRBJ1-2; a weak D match, TRBD1 (6 bases). Germline V lookup: CDR1 MNHEY, CDR2 SVGEGT. This CDR3 is 14 amino acids long. Trimming stripped 6 bases from V and 5 bases from J, with 16 bases between. The CDR3 loop reads CASRPQGPQYGYTL. As DNA, the CDR3 is TGTGCCAGCAGACCACAGGGACCGCAGTATGGCTACACCCTC.

V gene TRBV4-1 combines with J gene TRBJ1-5; the D is unclear. The CDR3 length is 16 residues. CDR1 and CDR2 (germline): MGHRA, YSYEKL. V gave up 11 bases and J gave up 0 bases, with 20 bases separating them. In DNA form, the CDR3 reads TGCGCCGGAGGCTCCGTTACAGAAAATAGCAATCAGCCCCAGCATTTT. Residues: CAGGSVTENSNQPQHF.

This clonotype has at least ten counts. The chain is built from TRBV5-6 and TRBJ1-3, with a possible D match to TRBD1 (5 bases). The germline CDR1 and CDR2 sequences are SGHDT and YYEEEE. Trimming cost V 2 bases and J 0 bases, with 9 bases left between them. The length of the CDR3 is 15 residues. The CDR3 sequence is CASSFAGPSGNTIYF. CDR3 coding DNA: TGTGCCAGCAGCTTCGCAGGGCCCTCTGGAAACACCATATATTTT.

The chain uses TRBV7-8 and TRBJ1-5; D may be TRBD1 (5 bases). Looked up from germline, CDR1 is SGHVS and CDR2 is FQNEAQ. The CDR3 has 15 amino acids. Trimming took off 4 bases at V and 2 bases at J, with 12 bases between the two ends. The CDR3 sequence: CASSSQGMGNQPQHF. CDR3 nucleotide sequence: TGTGCCAGCAGCTCCCAGGGTATGGGCAATCAGCCCCAGCATTTT.

This clonotype came up many times. One end of the junction varies from germline; a read error may be responsible. This chain connects TRBV3-1 to TRBJ1-5; D is possibly TRBD1 (5 bases). The CDR3 runs 14 residues. Germline loops: CDR1 LGHDT, CDR2 YNNKEL (reference sequence). The CDR3 nucleotides are TGTACCAGCAGCATTCGGGGGAGCAATCAGCCCCAGCATTTT. Protein product: CTSSIRGSNQPQHF.